The 8 T cell receptor beta chains given below trace back to one sample, sequenced in a study of blood T cell repertoires in COVID-19. Produced via immunoSEQ multiplex PCR; TCRdb's table is partial and in-frame only. The table records 100,000 to 150,000 clones, about 70% of them present only once. Sequenced sample: peripheral blood. The receptors were gathered from a man aged 60 to 75 with acute or convalescent COVID-19.

V and J are TRBV6-6 and TRBJ1-5; 8 bases are shared with TRBD1. The germline gives CDR1 MNHNY, CDR2 SVGAGI (reference sequence). The CDR3 extends over 17 amino acids. After removal of 5 bases from V and 3 bases from J, the junction contained 12 bases not matched to a gene. The CDR3 nucleotides are TGTGCCAGCAGTCCCCGGGGGCAGGGGGCTTTCAATCAGCCCCAGCATTTT. Translating it yields CASSPRGQGAFNQPQHF.

This clone was recorded only once. The chain combines TRBV5-1 with TRBJ2-2; TRBD2 aligns across 8 bases. With 2 bases clipped from V and 3 bases from J, the junction kept 3 bases outside the gene matches. Germline values: CDR1 SGHRS, CDR2 YFSETQ. The CDR3 is 15 residues long. The chain's CDR3 is CASSLTLADTGELFF. For the CDR3, the DNA is TGCGCCAGCAGCTTAACACTAGCGGACACCGGGGAGCTGTTTTTT. Together with reference TRBV5-1 and TRBJ2-2, the CDR3 gives the full variable domain: KAGVTQTPRYLIKTRGQQVTLSCSPISGHRSVSWYQQTPGQGLQFLFEYFSETQRNKGNFPGRFSGRQFSNSRSEMNVSTLELGDSALYLCASSLTLADTGELFFGEGSRLTVL.

This chain links TRBV5-1 with TRBJ1-1; weak D call: TRBD1 (5 bases). This CDR3 has 13 residues. Germline lookup yields CDR1 SGHRS and CDR2 YFSETQ. V lost 2 bases, J lost 3 bases, and 8 bases lay in between. CDR3 nucleotides: TGCGCCAGCAGCTTCGGACAAGACACTGAAGCTTTCTTT. Translation gives CASSFGQDTEAFF.

This clone was seen a few times. The chain couples TRBV7-2 to TRBJ1-4; maybe TRBD1 (5 bases). The germline V and J ends were trimmed by 5 bases and 0 bases, with 10 bases remaining between them. Per germline, CDR1 SGHTA and CDR2 FQGNSA. The length of the CDR3 is 15 residues. As DNA, the CDR3 is TGTGCCAGCAGCCCGTCAGGGACAACTAATGAAAAACTGTTTTTT. Amino acids: CASSPSGTTNEKLFF.

The CDR3 coding sequence is TGTGCCAGCAGCCCAGCCTCGGCTAGCGGGCAAGAGACCCAGTACTTC. It translates to CASSPASASGQETQYF. The chain combines TRBV7-9 with TRBJ2-5; TRBD2 matches 8 bases. CDR3 length: 16 residues. Germline V lookup: CDR1 SEHNR, CDR2 FQNEAQ (reference sequence). J was trimmed by 2 bases and V by 5 bases; bases with no gene match: 10.

The chain carries TRBV12-1 and TRBJ2-7; the table's D call TRBD1 went unverified against the DNA. TRBV12-1 is a pseudogene locus. The CDR3 runs 15 residues. The CDR3 region is CASSLPGQPSYEQYF. DNA for the CDR3: TGTGCCAGCAGCCTCCCGGGACAGCCCTCCTACGAGCAGTACTTC.

This clone was counted a few times. The V call is TRBV7-9, the J call TRBJ1-2; 10 bases fit TRBD1. Losses at the gene ends were 5 bases for V and 4 bases for J; bases not matched to a gene: 13. The germline CDR1 and CDR2 sequences are SEHNR and FQNEAQ (reference sequence). The CDR3 is made up of 17 amino acids. CDR3 nucleotides: TGTGCCAGCAGCGCGCCGGGACAGGGGAAGAAAAGCTATGGCTACACCTTC. Translating it yields CASSAPGQGKKSYGYTF. Full variable domain (missing parts from reference TRBV7-9 and TRBJ1-2): DTGVSQNPRHKITKRGQNVTFRCDPISEHNRLYWYRQTLGQGPEFLTYFQNEAQLEKSRLLSDRFSAERPKGSFSTLEIQRTEQGDSAMYLCASSAPGQGKKSYGYTFGSGTRLTVV.

This clone has more than one count but fewer than ten. This chain uses TRBV2 with TRBJ1-2, with 8 nucleotides matching TRBD1. This CDR3 has 15 amino acids. The junction had 5 bases not matched to a gene; V was cut back by 2 bases and J by 3 bases. Germline V lookup: CDR1 SNHLY, CDR2 FYNNEI. CDR3 in amino acids: CASSEPRGRYYGYTF. DNA of the CDR3: TGTGCCAGCAGTGAACCCAGGGGGCGATACTATGGCTACACCTTC. Drawing the rest from reference TRBV2 and TRBJ1-2, the complete variable domain is EPEVTQTPSHQVTQMGQEVILRCVPISNHLYFYWYRQILGQKVEFLVSFYNNEISEKSEIFDDQFSVERPDGSNFTLKIRSTKLEDSAMYFCASSEPRGRYYGYTFGSGTRLTVV.